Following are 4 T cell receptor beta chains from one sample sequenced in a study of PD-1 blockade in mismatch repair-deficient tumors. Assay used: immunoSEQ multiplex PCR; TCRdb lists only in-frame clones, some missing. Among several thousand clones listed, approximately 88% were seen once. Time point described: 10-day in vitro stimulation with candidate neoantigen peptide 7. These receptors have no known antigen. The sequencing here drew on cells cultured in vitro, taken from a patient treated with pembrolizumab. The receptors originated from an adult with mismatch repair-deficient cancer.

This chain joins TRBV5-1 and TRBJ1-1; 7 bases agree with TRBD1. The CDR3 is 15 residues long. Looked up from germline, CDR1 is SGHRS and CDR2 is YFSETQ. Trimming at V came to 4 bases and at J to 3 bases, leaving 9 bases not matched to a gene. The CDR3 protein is CASSTGTARDTEAFF. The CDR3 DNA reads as TGCGCCAGCAGCACCGGGACAGCTAGGGACACTGAAGCTTTCTTT.

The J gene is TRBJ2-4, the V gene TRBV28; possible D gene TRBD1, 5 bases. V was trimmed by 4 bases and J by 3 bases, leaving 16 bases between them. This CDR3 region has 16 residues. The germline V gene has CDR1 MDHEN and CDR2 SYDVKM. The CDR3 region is CASSSSRGFGKNIQYF. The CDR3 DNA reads TGTGCCAGCAGTTCATCTAGGGGATTTGGCAAAAACATTCAGTACTTC.

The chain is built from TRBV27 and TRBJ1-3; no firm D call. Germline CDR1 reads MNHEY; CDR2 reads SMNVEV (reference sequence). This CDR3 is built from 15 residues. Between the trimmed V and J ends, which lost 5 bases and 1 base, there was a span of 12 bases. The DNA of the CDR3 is TGTGCCAGCAGTCCCACGGGGTCTTCTGGAAACACCATATATTTT. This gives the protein CASSPTGSSGNTIYF.

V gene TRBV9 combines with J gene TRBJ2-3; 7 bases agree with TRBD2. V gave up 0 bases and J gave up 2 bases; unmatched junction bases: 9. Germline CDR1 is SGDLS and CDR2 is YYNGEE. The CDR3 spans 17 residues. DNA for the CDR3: TGTGCCAGCAGCGTAGACGCTAGCGGAACAGACACAGATACGCAGTATTTT. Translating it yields CASSVDASGTDTDTQYF.